The next 2 T cell receptor beta chains were all read from a single sample in a study of CXCR3-negative and CXCR3-positive naive CD8 T cells. UMI-labeled TRB cDNA libraries were prepared by 5' RACE. TCRdb reprocessed the 5' RACE reads and reports one entry per CDR3 protein, with no DNA. The sample holds fewer than 90,000 distinct CDR3 sequences. The material sequenced was naive CXCR3- CD8+ T cells from blood. Specified subset: CD45RO-CCR7+CD27+CD95- naive CD8+ T cells lacking CXCR3 (TNR3-). Receptors originate from a human donor in good health. Some clones in this sample may be carry-over from other donors' samples.

The rearrangement joins TRBV7-9 to TRBJ2-3; no DNA is available, so the TRBD2 call from TCRdb remains unchecked. This CDR3 spans 19 amino acids. In germline, CDR1 is SEHNR, CDR2 FQNEAQ (reference sequence). CDR3 in amino acids: CASSFPNQQGGGSTDTQYF.

The V gene is TRBV28, the J gene TRBJ2-5. Per germline, CDR1 MDHEN and CDR2 SYDVKM. There are 16 residues in the CDR3. CDR3 protein: CASSPRPIQIQETQYF.